What follows are 5 T cell receptor beta chains derived from one specimen sequenced in a study of CD8+CD57+ T cells in acquired aplastic anemia. Both TCR beta VDJ combination and CDR3 sequence profiling were carried out. Genomic DNA was the template for this profiling. Each CDR3 protein gets one entry after TCRdb re-called the reads with MiXCR. Of some 130,000 distinct CDR3 sequences in the sample, 48% are singletons; the top ten hold under 3%. Sequenced sample: sorted CD4+, CD8+, or CD8+CD57+ T cells (not recorded which) from PBMCs. Every receptor here comes from a human donor in good health, serving as a control.

There are many counts of this clonotype. The DNA of the CDR3 is TGCGCCAGCAGCGGACAGGGAGGCGGGGAGCTGTTTTTT. As protein: CASSGQGGGELFF. The J gene is TRBJ2-2, the V gene TRBV10-2; TRBD1 agrees at 8 bases. Germline-derived CDR1 and CDR2 are WSHSY and SAAADI. The CDR3 extends over 13 amino acids. Trimming took 6 bases from V and 7 from J; bases not matched to a gene: 4.

The V call is TRBV15, the J call TRBJ2-7, with TRBD1 identical over 10 bases. This CDR3 comprises 15 residues. Germline V gene data show CDR1 as LNHNV and CDR2 as YYDKDF (reference sequence). The junction had 6 bases not matched to a gene; V was cut back by 3 bases and J by 4 bases. CDR3 sequence: CATSSRDRGTYEQYF. The CDR3 nucleotides are TGTGCCACCAGCAGCCGGGACAGGGGAACGTACGAGCAGTACTTC.

There are many counts of this clonotype. The rearrangement uses TRBV9 and TRBJ1-6, with D uncertain. V was shortened by 2 bases and J by 0 bases, with 12 bases between the two germline ends. Germline CDR1 and CDR2: SGDLS and YYNGEE. This CDR3 region has 17 residues. Written as DNA, the CDR3 is TGTGCCAGCAGCGTTACGGCGGGGAGCTCCTATAATTCACCCCTCCACTTT. Translating gives CASSVTAGSSYNSPLHF.

The chain carries TRBV4-3 and TRBJ2-2; D gene unclear. The V end was cut by 0 bases, the J end by 10 bases, with 15 bases between. The CDR3 contains 15 residues. The germline V gene has CDR1 LGHNA and CDR2 YSLEER. CDR3 sequence (DNA): TGCGCCAGCAGCCAAGATCTAAAGCGCGGCCTGGAGCTGTTTTTT. It encodes CASSQDLKRGLELFF.

This clonotype showed up many times. CDR3 bases: TGTGCCAGCAGCTTGGGACAGGTGGCAGATACGCAGTATTTT. It yields the protein CASSLGQVADTQYF. V and J are TRBV11-3 and TRBJ2-3; 8 bases map to TRBD1. Looked up from germline, CDR1 is SGHNT and CDR2 is YENEEA. There are 14 residues in the CDR3. The trim removed 3 bases at V and 4 bases at J, leaving 3 bases unmatched. The whole variable domain, remainder taken from reference TRBV11-3 and TRBJ2-3, is EAGVVQSPRYKIIEKKQPVAFWCNPISGHNTLYWYLQNLGQGPELLIRYENEEAVDDSQLPKDRFSAERLKGVDSTLKIQPAELGDSAVYLCASSLGQVADTQYFGPGTRLTVL.